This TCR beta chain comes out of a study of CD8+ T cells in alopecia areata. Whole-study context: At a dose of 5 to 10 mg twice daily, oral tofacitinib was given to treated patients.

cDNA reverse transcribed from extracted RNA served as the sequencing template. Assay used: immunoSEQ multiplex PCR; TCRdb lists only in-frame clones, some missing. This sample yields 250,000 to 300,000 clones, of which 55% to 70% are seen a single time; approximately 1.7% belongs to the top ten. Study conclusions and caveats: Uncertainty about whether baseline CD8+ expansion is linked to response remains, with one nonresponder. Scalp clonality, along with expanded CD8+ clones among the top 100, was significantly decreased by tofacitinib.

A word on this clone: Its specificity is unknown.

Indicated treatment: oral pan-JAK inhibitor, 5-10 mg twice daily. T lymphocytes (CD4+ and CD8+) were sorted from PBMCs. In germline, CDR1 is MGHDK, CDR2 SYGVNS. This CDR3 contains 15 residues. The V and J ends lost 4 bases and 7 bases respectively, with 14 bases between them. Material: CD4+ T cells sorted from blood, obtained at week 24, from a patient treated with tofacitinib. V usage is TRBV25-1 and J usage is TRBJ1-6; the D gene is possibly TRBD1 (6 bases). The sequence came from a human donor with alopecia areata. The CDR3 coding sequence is TGTGCCAGCAGTGCCCAACAGGGAAGGAATTCACCCCTCCACTTT. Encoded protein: CASSAQQGRNSPLHF. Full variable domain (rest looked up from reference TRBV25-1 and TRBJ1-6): EADIYQTPRYLVIGTGKKITLECSQTMGHDKMYWYQQDPGMELHLIHYSYGVNSTEKGDLSSESTVSRIRTEHFPLTLESARPSHTSQYLCASSAQQGRNSPLHFGNGTRLTVT.